This TCR beta chain derives from a study of T cells after yellow fever vaccination. Overall study results and limits: Reappearance after the booster was seen for most primary-vaccination clones, at 96% CD4 and 88% CD8. Peak timing came faster in the weaker secondary response, day 5 versus 15.

This clonotype was seen many times. Its antigen is unidentified. Universal primer sites and UMIs were introduced during 5'RACE template-switching synthesis of TCR cDNA. TCRdb re-called the 5' RACE reads through MiXCR, storing one row per CDR3 protein. This sample carries 120,000 or so distinct CDR3 sequences, roughly 7.2% of them seen once, and the ten largest clones take 2.5% to 3.5%. The CDR3 sequence is 18 residues long. V was cut by 0 bases and J by 0 bases, with 15 bases left in between. Germline lookup yields CDR1 LGHNA and CDR2 YSLEER. The sequence derives from a man aged 18 to 29 who received the YFV17D yellow fever vaccine. Specimen: CD4+ T cells sorted from PBMCs, collected 35 to 50 days after the first yellow fever vaccination. The chain has TRBV4-3 and TRBJ2-1; D is unclear. The CDR3 nucleotides are TGCGCCAGCAGCCAAGACCTGACGGCTCCAAGCTCCTACAATGAGCAGTTCTTC. It codes for CASSQDLTAPSSYNEQFF.